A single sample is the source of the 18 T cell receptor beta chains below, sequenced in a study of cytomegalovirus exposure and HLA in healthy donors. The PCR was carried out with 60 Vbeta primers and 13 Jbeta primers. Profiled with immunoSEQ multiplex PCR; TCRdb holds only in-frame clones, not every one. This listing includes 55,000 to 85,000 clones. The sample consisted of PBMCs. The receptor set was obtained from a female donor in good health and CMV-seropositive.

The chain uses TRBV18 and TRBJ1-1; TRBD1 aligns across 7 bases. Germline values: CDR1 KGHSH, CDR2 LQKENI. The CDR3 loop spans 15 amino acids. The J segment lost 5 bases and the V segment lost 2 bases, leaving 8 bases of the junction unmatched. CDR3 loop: CASSPTRGETTEAFF. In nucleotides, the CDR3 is TGTGCCAGCTCACCAACCAGGGGGGAAACGACTGAAGCTTTCTTT.

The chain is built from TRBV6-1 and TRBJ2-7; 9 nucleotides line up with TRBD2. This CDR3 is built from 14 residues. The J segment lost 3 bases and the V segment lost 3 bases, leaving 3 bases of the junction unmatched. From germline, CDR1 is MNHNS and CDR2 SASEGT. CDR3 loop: CASSEGTSLYEQYF. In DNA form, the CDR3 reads TGTGCCAGCAGTGAGGGGACTAGCCTCTACGAGCAGTACTTC.

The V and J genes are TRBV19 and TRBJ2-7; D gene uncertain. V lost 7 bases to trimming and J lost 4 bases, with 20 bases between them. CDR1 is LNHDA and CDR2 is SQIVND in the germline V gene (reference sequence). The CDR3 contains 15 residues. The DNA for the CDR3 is TGTGCCAGTATGGATTCCTCCGTGGGCGTATACGAGCAGTACTTC. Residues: CASMDSSVGVYEQYF.

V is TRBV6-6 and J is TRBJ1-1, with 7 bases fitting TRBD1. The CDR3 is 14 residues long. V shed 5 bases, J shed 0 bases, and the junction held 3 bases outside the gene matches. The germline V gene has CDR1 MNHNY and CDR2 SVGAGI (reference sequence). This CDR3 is CASSRQGMNTEAFF. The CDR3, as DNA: TGTGCCAGCAGTCGACAGGGAATGAACACTGAAGCTTTCTTT.

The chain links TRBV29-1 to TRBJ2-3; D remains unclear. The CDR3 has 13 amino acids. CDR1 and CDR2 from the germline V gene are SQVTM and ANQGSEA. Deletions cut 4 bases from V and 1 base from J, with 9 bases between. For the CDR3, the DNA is TGCAGCGTTGGAACGAGAGGCACAGATACGCAGTATTTT. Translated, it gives CSVGTRGTDTQYF.

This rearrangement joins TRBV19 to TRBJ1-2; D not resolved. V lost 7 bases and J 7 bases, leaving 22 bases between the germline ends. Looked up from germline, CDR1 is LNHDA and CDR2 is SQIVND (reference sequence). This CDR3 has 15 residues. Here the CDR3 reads CASIHGSEMGGGYTF. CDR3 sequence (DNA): TGTGCCAGTATACACGGATCGGAGATGGGTGGTGGCTACACCTTC.

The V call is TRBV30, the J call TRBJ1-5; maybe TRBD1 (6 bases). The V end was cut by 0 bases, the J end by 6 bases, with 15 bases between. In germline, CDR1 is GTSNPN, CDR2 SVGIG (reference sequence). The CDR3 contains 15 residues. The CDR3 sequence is CAWSVPGTTSQPQHF. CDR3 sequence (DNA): TGTGCCTGGAGTGTACCAGGGACAACTTCTCAGCCCCAGCATTTT.

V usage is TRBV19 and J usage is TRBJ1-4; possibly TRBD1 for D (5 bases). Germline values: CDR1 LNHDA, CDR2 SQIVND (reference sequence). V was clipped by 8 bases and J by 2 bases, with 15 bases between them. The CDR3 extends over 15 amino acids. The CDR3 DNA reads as TGTGCCAGTTCGCCGGAGGGGCGGACTAATGAAAAACTGTTTTTT. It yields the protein CASSPEGRTNEKLFF.

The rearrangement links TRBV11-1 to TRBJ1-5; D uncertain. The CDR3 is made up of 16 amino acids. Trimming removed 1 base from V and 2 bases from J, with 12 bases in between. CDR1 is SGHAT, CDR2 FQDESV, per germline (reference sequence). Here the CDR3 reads CASSLVGGKGNQPQHF. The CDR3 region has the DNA TGTGCCAGCAGCTTAGTTGGAGGGAAGGGCAATCAGCCCCAGCATTTT.

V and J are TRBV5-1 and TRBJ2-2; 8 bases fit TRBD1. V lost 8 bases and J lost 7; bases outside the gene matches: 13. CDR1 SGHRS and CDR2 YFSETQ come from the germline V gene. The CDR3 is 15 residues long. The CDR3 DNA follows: TGCGCCAGTGCACCCGGACAGGGTAGCGGCGGGGAGCTGTTTTTT. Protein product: CASAPGQGSGGELFF.

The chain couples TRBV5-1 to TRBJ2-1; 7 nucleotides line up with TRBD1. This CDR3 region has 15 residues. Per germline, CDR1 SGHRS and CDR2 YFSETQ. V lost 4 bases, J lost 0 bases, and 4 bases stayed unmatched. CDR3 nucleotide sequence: TGCGCCAGCAGCGCAGACAGGGTCTCCTACAATGAGCAGTTCTTC. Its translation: CASSADRVSYNEQFF.

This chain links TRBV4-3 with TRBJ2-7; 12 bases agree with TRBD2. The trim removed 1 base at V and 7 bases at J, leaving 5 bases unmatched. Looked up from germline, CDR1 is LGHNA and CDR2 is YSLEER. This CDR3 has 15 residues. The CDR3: CASSQVLAGGGEQYF. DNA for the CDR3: TGCGCCAGCAGCCAAGTTCTAGCGGGAGGGGGAGAGCAGTACTTC.

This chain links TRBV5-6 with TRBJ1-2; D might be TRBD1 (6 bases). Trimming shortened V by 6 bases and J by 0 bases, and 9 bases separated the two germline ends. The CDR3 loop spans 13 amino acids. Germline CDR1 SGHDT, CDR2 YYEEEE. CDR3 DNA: TGTGCCAGCAACCGGGACACTAACTATGGCTACACCTTC. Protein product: CASNRDTNYGYTF.

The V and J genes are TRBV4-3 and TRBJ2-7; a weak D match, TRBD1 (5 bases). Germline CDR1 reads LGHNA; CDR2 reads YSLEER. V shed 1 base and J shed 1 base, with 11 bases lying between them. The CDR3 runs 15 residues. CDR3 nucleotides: TGCGCCAGCAGCCAAGTACTGACAGAATCCTACGAGCAGTACTTC. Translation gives CASSQVLTESYEQYF.

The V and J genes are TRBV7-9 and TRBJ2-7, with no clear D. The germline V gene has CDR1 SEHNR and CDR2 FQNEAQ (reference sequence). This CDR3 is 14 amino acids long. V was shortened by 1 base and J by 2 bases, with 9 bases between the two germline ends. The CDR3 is CASSLGGLPYEQYF. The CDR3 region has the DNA TGTGCCAGCAGCTTAGGAGGCCTTCCCTACGAGCAGTACTTC.

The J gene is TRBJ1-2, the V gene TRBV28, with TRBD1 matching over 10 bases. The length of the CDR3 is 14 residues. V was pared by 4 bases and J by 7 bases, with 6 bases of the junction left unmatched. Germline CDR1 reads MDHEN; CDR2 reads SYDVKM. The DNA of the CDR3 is TGTGCCAGCAGTTCTGGACAGGGGGAAGGTGGCTACACCTTC. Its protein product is CASSSGQGEGGYTF.

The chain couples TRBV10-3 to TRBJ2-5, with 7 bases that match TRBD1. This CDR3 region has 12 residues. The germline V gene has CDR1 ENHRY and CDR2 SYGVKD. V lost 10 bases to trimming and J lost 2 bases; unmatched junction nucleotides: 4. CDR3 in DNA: TGTGCCACCAGACAGGGTCAAGAGACCCAGTACTTC. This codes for CATRQGQETQYF.

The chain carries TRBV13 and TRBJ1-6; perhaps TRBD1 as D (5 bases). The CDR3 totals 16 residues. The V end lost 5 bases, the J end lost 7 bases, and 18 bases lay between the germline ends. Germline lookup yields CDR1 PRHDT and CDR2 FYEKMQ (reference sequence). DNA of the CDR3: TGTGCCAGCAGCGAAAAAGGGGAGGGATGGAATTCACCCCTCCACTTT. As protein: CASSEKGEGWNSPLHF.